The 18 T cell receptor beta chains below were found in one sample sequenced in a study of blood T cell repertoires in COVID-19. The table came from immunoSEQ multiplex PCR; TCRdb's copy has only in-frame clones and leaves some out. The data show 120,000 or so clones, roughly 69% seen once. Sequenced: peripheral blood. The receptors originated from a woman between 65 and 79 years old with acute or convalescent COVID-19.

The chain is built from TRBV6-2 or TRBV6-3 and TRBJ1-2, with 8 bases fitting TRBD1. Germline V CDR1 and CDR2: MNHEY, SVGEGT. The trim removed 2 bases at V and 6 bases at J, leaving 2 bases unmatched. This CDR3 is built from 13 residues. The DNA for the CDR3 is TGTGCCAGCAGTTACGGACAGGGAAATGGCTACACCTTC. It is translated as CASSYGQGNGYTF.

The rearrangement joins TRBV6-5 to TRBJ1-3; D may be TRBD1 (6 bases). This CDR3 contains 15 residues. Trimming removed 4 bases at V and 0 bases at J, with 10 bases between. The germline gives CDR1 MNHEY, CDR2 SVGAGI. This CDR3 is CASSLTGLSGNTIYF. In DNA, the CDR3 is TGTGCCAGCAGTTTGACAGGCCTCTCTGGAAACACCATATATTTT.

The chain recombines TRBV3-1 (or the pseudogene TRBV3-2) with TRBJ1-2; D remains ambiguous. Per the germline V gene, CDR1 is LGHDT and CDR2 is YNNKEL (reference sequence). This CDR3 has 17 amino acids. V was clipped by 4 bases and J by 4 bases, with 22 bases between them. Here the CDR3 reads CASSLPPSPAGAYGYTF. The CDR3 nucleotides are TGTGCCAGCAGCCTCCCCCCGAGCCCTGCAGGCGCCTATGGCTACACCTTC.

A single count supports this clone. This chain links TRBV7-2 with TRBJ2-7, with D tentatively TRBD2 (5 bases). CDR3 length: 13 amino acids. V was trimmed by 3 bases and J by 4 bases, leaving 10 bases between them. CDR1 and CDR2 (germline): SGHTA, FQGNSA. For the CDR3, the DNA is TGTGCCAGCAGCTTGAGCCTAGCTTACGAGCAGTACTTC. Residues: CASSLSLAYEQYF.

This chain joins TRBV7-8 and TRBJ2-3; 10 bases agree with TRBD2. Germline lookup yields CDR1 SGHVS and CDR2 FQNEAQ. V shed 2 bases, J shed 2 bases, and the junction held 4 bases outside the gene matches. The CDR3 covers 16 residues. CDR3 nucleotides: TGTGCCAGCAGCTTACAACTAGCGGGGCCCACAGATACGCAGTATTTT. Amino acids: CASSLQLAGPTDTQYF.

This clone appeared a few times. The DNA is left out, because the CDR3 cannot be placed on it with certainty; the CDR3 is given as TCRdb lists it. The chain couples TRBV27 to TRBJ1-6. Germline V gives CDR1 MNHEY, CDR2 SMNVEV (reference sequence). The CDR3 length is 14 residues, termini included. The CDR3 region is CASSSSGSYSPLHF.

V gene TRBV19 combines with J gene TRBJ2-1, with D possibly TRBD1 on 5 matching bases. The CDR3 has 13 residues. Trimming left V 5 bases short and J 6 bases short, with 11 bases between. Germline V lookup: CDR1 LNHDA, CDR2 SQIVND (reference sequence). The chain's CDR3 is CASSLQGGNEQFF. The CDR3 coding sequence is TGTGCCAGTAGTTTGCAGGGTGGCAATGAGCAGTTCTTC. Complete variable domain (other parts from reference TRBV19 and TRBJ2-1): DGGITQSPKYLFRKEGQNVTLSCEQNLNHDAMYWYRQDPGQGLRLIYYSQIVNDFQKGDIAEGYSVSREKKESFPLTVTSAQKNPTAFYLCASSLQGGNEQFFGPGTRLTVL.

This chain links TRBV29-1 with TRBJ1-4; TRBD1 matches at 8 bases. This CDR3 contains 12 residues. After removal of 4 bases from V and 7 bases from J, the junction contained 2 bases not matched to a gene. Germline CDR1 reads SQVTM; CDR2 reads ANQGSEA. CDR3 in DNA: TGCAGCGTTGTACAGGGGGGTGAAAAACTGTTTTTT. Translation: CSVVQGGEKLFF.

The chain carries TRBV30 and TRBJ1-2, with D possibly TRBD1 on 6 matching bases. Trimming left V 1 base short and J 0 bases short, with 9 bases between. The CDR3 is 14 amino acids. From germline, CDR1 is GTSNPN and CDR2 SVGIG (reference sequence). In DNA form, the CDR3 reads TGTGCCTGGAGTGCCGGACAGTCTAACTATGGCTACACCTTC. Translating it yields CAWSAGQSNYGYTF.

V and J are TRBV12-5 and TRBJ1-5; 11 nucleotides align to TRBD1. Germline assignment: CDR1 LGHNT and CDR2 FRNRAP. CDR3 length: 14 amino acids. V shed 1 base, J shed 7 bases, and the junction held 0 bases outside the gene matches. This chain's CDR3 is CASGLGTGGQPQHF. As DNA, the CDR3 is TGTGCTAGTGGTTTGGGGACAGGGGGCCAGCCCCAGCATTTT.

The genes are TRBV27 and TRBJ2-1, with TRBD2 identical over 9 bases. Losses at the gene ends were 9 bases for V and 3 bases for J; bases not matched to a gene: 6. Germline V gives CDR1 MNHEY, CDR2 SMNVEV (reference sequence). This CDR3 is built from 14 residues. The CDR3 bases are TGTGCCAGTACCGGGACTAGCCGCTACAATGAGCAGTTCTTC. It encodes CASTGTSRYNEQFF.

The CDR3 bases are TGTGCCAGCAGCACCGGGACAGCTGACTCCTACGAGCAGTACTTC. Translated: CASSTGTADSYEQYF. This chain joins TRBV7-9 and TRBJ2-7; 7 bases fit TRBD1. Unmatched junction bases numbered 7, after V lost 5 bases and J lost 0 bases. The length of the CDR3 is 15 residues. Germline CDR1 SEHNR, CDR2 FQNEAQ (reference sequence).

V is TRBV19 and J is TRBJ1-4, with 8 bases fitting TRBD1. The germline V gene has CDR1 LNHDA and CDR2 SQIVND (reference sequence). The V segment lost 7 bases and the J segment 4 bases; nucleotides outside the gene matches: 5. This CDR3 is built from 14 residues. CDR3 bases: TGTGCCAGTACCGGGACAGGCTATAATGAAAAACTGTTTTTT. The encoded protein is CASTGTGYNEKLFF.

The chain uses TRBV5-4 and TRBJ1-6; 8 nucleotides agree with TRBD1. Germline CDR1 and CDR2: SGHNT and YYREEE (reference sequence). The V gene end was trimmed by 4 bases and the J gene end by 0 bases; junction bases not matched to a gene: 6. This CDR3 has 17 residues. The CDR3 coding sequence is TGTGCCAGCAGCCGGGACAGGCCGAGCTCCTATAATTCACCCCTCCACTTT. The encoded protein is CASSRDRPSSYNSPLHF.

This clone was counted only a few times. CDR3 DNA sequence: TGTGCCAGCAGCTCTGCTGGTAGCGGGAGGAGGGAGCTGTTTTTT. Translating gives CASSSAGSGRRELFF. The rearrangement uses TRBV9 and TRBJ2-2; 10 bases are a match to TRBD2. Germline CDR1 and CDR2: SGDLS and YYNGEE. This CDR3 spans 15 amino acids. Trimming cost V 4 bases and J 9 bases; bases outside gene matches: 9.

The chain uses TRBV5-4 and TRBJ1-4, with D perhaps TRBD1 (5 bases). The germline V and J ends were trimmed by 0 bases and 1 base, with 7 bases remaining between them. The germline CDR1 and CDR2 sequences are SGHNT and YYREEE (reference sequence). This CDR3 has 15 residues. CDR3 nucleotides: TGTGCCAGCAGCTTGGCGGGGGGAACTAATGAAAAACTGTTTTTT. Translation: CASSLAGGTNEKLFF.

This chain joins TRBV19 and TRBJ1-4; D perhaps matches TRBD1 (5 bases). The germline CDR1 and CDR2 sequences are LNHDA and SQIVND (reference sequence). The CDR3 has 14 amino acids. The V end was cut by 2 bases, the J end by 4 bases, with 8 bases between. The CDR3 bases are TGTGCCAGTAGTATATCAGGGTATAATGAAAAACTGTTTTTT. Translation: CASSISGYNEKLFF.

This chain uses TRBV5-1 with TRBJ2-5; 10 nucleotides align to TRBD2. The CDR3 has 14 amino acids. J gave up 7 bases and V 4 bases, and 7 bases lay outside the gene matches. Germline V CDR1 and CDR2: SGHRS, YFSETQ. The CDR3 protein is CASSATSGPATQYF. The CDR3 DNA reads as TGCGCCAGCAGCGCGACTAGCGGGCCAGCGACCCAGTACTTC.